This TCR beta chain emerged from a study of blood T cell repertoires in COVID-19. Per the original data handling: Scientists estimated how many nucleated cells there were by amplifying reference gene primers. Repertoires were generated with immunoSEQ multiplex PCR, while TCRdb's copy carries only in-frame clones and drops some. The V and J calls and clone size come from that table; D and trimming were worked out from the DNA. Among approximately 200,000 clones, approximately 86% were seen once, and the ten largest hold around 4.5%. CDR1 and CDR2 from the germline V gene are SQVTM and ANQGSEA. This CDR3 has 13 residues. Trimming cost V 4 bases and J 3 bases, with 9 bases left between them. Those enrolled, adults aged roughly 18 to 95 years, came from about two dozen US areas.

This TCR derives from a woman in her 30s who had been exposed to COVID-19. The V and J genes are TRBV29-1 and TRBJ2-2; tentatively, D is TRBD2 (6 bases). The sequenced sample was PBMCs or T cells enriched from blood (not recorded which). CDR3 in amino acids: CSVGREYTGELFF. CDR3 DNA: TGCAGCGTTGGGAGGGAATACACCGGGGAGCTGTTTTTT.